Listed here are 28 T cell receptor beta chains from one sample, sequenced in a study of CD8 T cells in ankylosing spondylitis. TCRdb processed the 5' RACE reads anew with MiXCR; each CDR3 protein has one entry. The table lists 700,000 to 850,000 distinct CDR3 sequences, about 12% of them singletons. These receptors have no known antigen. Study results and caveats: One TCR beta motif, made up of eight highly homologous variants, appeared characteristic of ankylosing spondylitis blood.

The specimen sequenced was blood, either unsorted or a sorted T cell fraction (not recorded which). The source is a male donor with ankylosing spondylitis.

This clonotype was recorded a few times. The gene calls are TRBV7-2 and TRBJ2-1, with a tentative D call TRBD1 (5 bases). Germline V gives CDR1 SGHTA, CDR2 FQGNSA. V was shortened by 5 bases and J by 13 bases, with 21 bases between the two germline ends. The CDR3 is 14 residues long. The CDR3 is CASSTLTAALNQFF. Written as DNA, the CDR3 is TGTGCCAGCAGCACTTTGACAGCTGCCCTCAACCAGTTCTTC.

This clonotype was detected only a few times. This chain uses TRBV10-1 with TRBJ2-1, with 13 bases matching TRBD2. The germline CDR1 and CDR2 sequences are WNHNN and SYGVQD (reference sequence). Unmatched junction bases numbered 7, after V lost 3 bases and J lost 8 bases. This CDR3 spans 16 amino acids. CDR3 bases: TGCGCCAGCAGTGAAAATTCAGGACTAGCGGGAGATGAGCAGTTCTTC. This encodes CASSENSGLAGDEQFF.

This clonotype was seen more than once but under ten times. CDR3 sequence reads: CASSLAPGATSYEQYF. CDR3 DNA: TGTGCCAGCAGCTTAGCGCCGGGGGCGACCTCCTACGAGCAGTACTTC. The genes are TRBV7-9 and TRBJ2-7; D possibly uses TRBD1 or TRBD2 (6 bases each). The germline V gene encodes CDR1 SEHNR and CDR2 FQNEAQ (reference sequence). The CDR3 consists of 16 residues. Trimming removed 0 bases at V and 0 bases at J, with 12 bases between.

The table lists this clonotype with a few counts. The rearrangement joins TRBV20-1 to TRBJ2-3; 14 bases line up with TRBD2. V dropped 6 bases and J dropped 5; count of bases not matched to a gene: 4. There are 14 residues in the CDR3. Germline CDR1 DFQATT, CDR2 SNEGSKA (reference sequence). The DNA of the CDR3 is TGCAGTGCAGCGGGACTAGCGGGAGTAGATACGCAGTATTTT. It specifies CSAAGLAGVDTQYF.

In its sample, this clonotype was seen a few times. The chain uses TRBV19 and TRBJ1-4; D is undetermined. CDR1 and CDR2 (germline): LNHDA, SQIVND (reference sequence). Trimming took off 3 bases at V and 7 bases at J, with 12 bases between the two ends. There are 14 residues in the CDR3. CDR3 sequence: CASSIWSKGEKLFF. The CDR3 DNA reads TGTGCCAGTAGTATTTGGAGTAAAGGTGAAAAACTGTTTTTT.

This clonotype was observed many times. The chain is built from TRBV29-1 and TRBJ1-1; 9 positions match TRBD1. Trimming removed 7 bases from V and 7 bases from J; junction bases left unmatched: 10. CDR1 SQVTM and CDR2 ANQGSEA come from the germline V gene. This CDR3 has 13 residues. The CDR3 nucleotides read TGCAGCGGTTCGCTGGGGACAGGGTATGAAGCTTTCTTT. It codes for CSGSLGTGYEAFF.

This clonotype has just a few counts. V is TRBV6-5 and J is TRBJ2-7, with no clear D. The V gene's germline CDR1 is MNHEY and CDR2 SVGAGI. The CDR3 spans 13 residues. V dropped 7 bases and J dropped 0 bases, with 10 bases sitting between them. Here the CDR3 DNA reads TGTGCCAGCAATTTACGGTACTCCTACGAGCAGTACTTC. This encodes CASNLRYSYEQYF.

This clonotype occurred many times. V usage is TRBV20-1 and J usage is TRBJ1-5; D is ambiguous. The CDR3 has 16 residues. In germline, CDR1 is DFQATT, CDR2 SNEGSKA (reference sequence). V gave up 7 bases and J gave up 0 bases, with 19 bases separating them. CDR3 region: CSVGRMSGVSNQPQHF. CDR3 nucleotides: TGCAGTGTTGGGAGAATGAGCGGGGTTAGCAATCAGCCCCAGCATTTT.

This clonotype was counted at least ten times. V usage is TRBV10-3 and J usage is TRBJ1-5; tentatively, D is TRBD1 (5 bases). Germline CDR1 is ENHRY and CDR2 is SYGVKD. The V gene lost 10 bases and the J gene lost 4 bases, with 14 bases spanning the gap. This CDR3 is 13 amino acids long. The CDR3 loop reads CATRGTSNQPQHF. DNA of the CDR3: TGTGCCACCCGAGGGACGTCTAATCAGCCCCAGCATTTT.

The CDR3, as DNA: TGCAGTGCTAGCGACTCCAGGGGGTCTGGTGAAAAACTGTTTTTT. Translation: CSASDSRGSGEKLFF. The chain combines TRBV20-1 with TRBJ1-4; 7 bases are shared with TRBD1. Germline CDR1 and CDR2: DFQATT and SNEGSKA (reference sequence). The CDR3 consists of 15 residues. J gave up 7 bases and V 3 bases, and 11 bases lay outside the gene matches.

This clonotype was recorded a few times. This rearrangement joins TRBV9 to TRBJ1-2, with D possibly being TRBD1 (6 bases). Per germline, CDR1 SGDLS and CDR2 YYNGEE. The CDR3 has 14 amino acids. V was cut by 4 bases and J by 4 bases, with 14 bases left in between. CDR3 residues: CASSYGTPAYGYTF. In DNA form, the CDR3 reads TGTGCCAGCAGCTATGGGACACCAGCCTATGGCTACACCTTC.

The V gene is TRBV20-1, the J gene TRBJ2-7; 7 bases line up with TRBD1. The CDR3 runs 12 residues. Germline lookup yields CDR1 DFQATT and CDR2 SNEGSKA (reference sequence). Trimming at V came to 5 bases and at J to 6 bases, leaving 7 bases not matched to a gene. For the CDR3, the DNA is TGCAGTGCTGCAGGACAGGTCTCCGAGCAGTACTTC. Protein product: CSAAGQVSEQYF.

This clonotype has a handful of counts. The CDR3 protein is CASSLFLPGQSNYGYTF. The CDR3 nucleotides read TGCGCCAGCAGCCTGTTTCTACCGGGACAGTCTAACTATGGCTACACCTTC. J is TRBJ1-2 and V is TRBV5-1; 7 bases match TRBD1. V gave up 4 bases and J gave up 0 bases; unmatched junction bases: 12. The CDR3 is 17 amino acids. CDR1 is SGHRS, CDR2 YFSETQ, per germline.

The rearrangement joins TRBV6-2 or TRBV6-3 to TRBJ1-5; D is perhaps TRBD1 (6 bases). CDR1 is MNHEY and CDR2 is SVGEGT in the germline V gene. This CDR3 is built from 16 residues. Trimming pared 6 bases from V and 2 bases from J, leaving 17 bases between. CDR3 loop: CASSRYRGHGNQPQHF. CDR3 nucleotides: TGTGCCAGCAGCCGTTATCGGGGGCATGGCAATCAGCCCCAGCATTTT.

CDR3 sequence: CSASVGTDGYEQYF. The CDR3 nucleotides read TGCAGTGCTAGTGTTGGGACAGATGGCTACGAGCAGTACTTC. This rearrangement joins TRBV20-1 to TRBJ2-7, with 7 nucleotides matching TRBD1. V dropped 3 bases and J dropped 3; count of bases not matched to a gene: 8. Looked up from germline, CDR1 is DFQATT and CDR2 is SNEGSKA (reference sequence). The CDR3 is made up of 14 amino acids.

Regarding this clonotype: The junction shows a germline mismatch at one end, possibly a read error. CDR3 in amino acids: CASSLEGFPNAGELFF. In DNA, the CDR3 is TGTGCCAGCAGCCTAGAGGGGTTTCCGAACGCCGGGGAGCTGTTTTTT. The rearrangement joins TRBV7-9 to TRBJ2-2, with D perhaps matching TRBD1 or TRBD2 (5 bases each). This CDR3 region has 16 residues. The V gene's germline CDR1 is SEHNR and CDR2 FQNEAQ (reference sequence).

This chain uses TRBV7-9 with TRBJ2-2; D unresolved. Germline loops: CDR1 SEHNR, CDR2 FQNEAQ (reference sequence). CDR3 length: 13 amino acids. With 4 bases removed from V and 3 bases from J, the gap between germline ends came to 6 bases. CDR3 nucleotides: TGTGCCAGCAGCTCAAGCTACACCGGGGAGCTGTTTTTT. Translation gives CASSSSYTGELFF.

This clonotype was recorded at least ten times. The J gene is TRBJ2-3, the V gene TRBV5-6; no definite D call. Germline V gives CDR1 SGHDT, CDR2 YYEEEE. With 0 bases removed from V and 6 bases from J, the gap between germline ends came to 8 bases. The CDR3 consists of 13 residues. The CDR3 DNA follows: TGTGCCAGCAGCTTGGCTCTCCTGGATACGCAGTATTTT. Its protein is CASSLALLDTQYF.

The chain employs TRBV20-1 and TRBJ2-1; TRBD2 agrees at 12 bases. The V and J ends lost 2 bases and 4 bases, in that order; junction bases with no gene match: 6. CDR1 is DFQATT, CDR2 SNEGSKA, per germline (reference sequence). The CDR3 covers 16 residues. The CDR3 nucleotides are TGCAGTGCTAGAACAACTAGCGGGAGGTTTTACAATGAGCAGTTCTTC. It yields the protein CSARTTSGRFYNEQFF.

This clonotype has more than one count but fewer than ten. V gene TRBV7-2 combines with J gene TRBJ2-7; D is unclear. The germline gives CDR1 SGHTA, CDR2 FQGNSA. The CDR3 has 14 residues. V gave up 5 bases and J gave up 0 bases, with 11 bases separating them. The CDR3 is CASSPDMSSYEQYF. The CDR3 region has the DNA TGTGCCAGCAGCCCTGACATGAGCTCCTACGAGCAGTACTTC.

This clonotype was recorded a few times. V usage is TRBV20-1 and J usage is TRBJ1-2; D is unresolved. CDR1 and CDR2 from the germline V gene are DFQATT and SNEGSKA (reference sequence). The V end lost 5 bases, the J end lost 2 bases, and 18 bases lay between the germline ends. The CDR3 loop spans 15 amino acids. CDR3 in amino acids: CSAPTGVSLNYGYTF. The CDR3 DNA reads TGCAGTGCTCCTACCGGGGTCAGCCTGAACTATGGCTACACCTTC.

This clonotype was detected only a few times. V and J are TRBV6-1 and TRBJ1-4; 8 bases match TRBD1. V lost 6 bases and J lost 8; bases outside the gene matches: 14. Germline V gene data show CDR1 as MNHNS and CDR2 as SASEGT. CDR3 length equals 16 residues. In nucleotides, the CDR3 is TGTGCCAGCAGGCCAGCCCTGACAGGGGTGCGGGAAAAACTGTTTTTT. This gives the protein CASRPALTGVREKLFF.

V gene TRBV15 combines with J gene TRBJ2-3; maybe TRBD2 (5 bases). The CDR3 is 15 residues long. Trimming removed 0 bases at V and 8 bases at J, with 15 bases between. Per germline, CDR1 LNHNV and CDR2 YYDKDF (reference sequence). The CDR3 reads CATSRDMGFGGTQYF. DNA of the CDR3: TGTGCCACCAGCAGAGATATGGGCTTTGGAGGTACGCAGTATTTT.

This clonotype was seen many times. The chain links TRBV7-2 to TRBJ1-4; 7 positions match TRBD1. This CDR3 is built from 16 residues. In germline, CDR1 is SGHTA, CDR2 FQGNSA. Trimming at V came to 2 bases and at J to 5 bases, leaving 8 bases not matched to a gene. Here the CDR3 DNA reads TGTGCCAGCAGCTTAAGAGGGGACAGACGAAATGAAAAACTGTTTTTT. Translation gives CASSLRGDRRNEKLFF.

The chain carries TRBV5-1 and TRBJ2-7; 11 bases line up with TRBD1. The length of the CDR3 is 20 residues. J gave up 4 bases and V 3 bases, and 21 bases lay outside the gene matches. Looked up from germline, CDR1 is SGHRS and CDR2 is YFSETQ. CDR3 DNA sequence: TGCGCCAGCAGCTCTGGATCGGCCAGGACAGGGGGCTTTGTCAAATACGAGCAGTACTTC. Translation gives CASSSGSARTGGFVKYEQYF.

This clonotype was picked up many times. This chain joins TRBV18 and TRBJ2-7; a weak D match, TRBD1 (5 bases). V lost 2 bases to trimming and J lost 5 bases, with 16 bases between them. There are 15 residues in the CDR3. Germline-derived CDR1 and CDR2 are KGHSH and LQKENI. The CDR3 bases are TGTGCCAGCTCACCAGCACATTCAGGGTCCGACGAGCAGTACTTC. It yields the protein CASSPAHSGSDEQYF.

In its sample, this clonotype was seen a few times. V usage is TRBV6-5 and J usage is TRBJ2-6; D gene uncertain. V dropped 0 bases and J dropped 4 bases, with 16 bases sitting between them. The CDR3 is 18 amino acids. The germline gives CDR1 MNHEY, CDR2 SVGAGI. Here the CDR3 reads CASSYSIRSDSGANVLTF. CDR3 coding DNA: TGTGCCAGCAGTTACTCGATTAGGTCTGACTCCGGGGCCAACGTCCTGACTTTC.

This clonotype turned up a few times. The rearrangement links TRBV4-3 to TRBJ2-3; D is perhaps TRBD1 or TRBD2 (5 bases each). Germline V gives CDR1 LGHNA, CDR2 YSLEER. Between the trimmed V and J ends, which lost 0 bases and 4 bases, there was a span of 11 bases. The CDR3 runs 15 residues. The CDR3 nucleotides are TGCGCCAGCAGCCAAGAGGGCAGGGAGTCAGATACGCAGTATTTT. Its protein is CASSQEGRESDTQYF.